Following are 9 T cell receptor beta chains from one sample sequenced in a study of beta chain features in type 1 diabetes. Every bit of the isolated RNA underwent reverse transcription, so sequencing read expressed TCRB transcripts. Measured with immunoSEQ multiplex PCR; TCRdb has only the in-frame clones, and not every one. The sample shows under 300,000 clones, about 30% of them seen only once. The sample taken for sequencing was central memory CD4+ T cells from blood. These receptor sequences come from a man aged 30 to 39 in good health.

The gene calls are TRBV7-2 and TRBJ1-1; no clear D gene. The CDR3 has 11 amino acids. Trimming left V 5 bases short and J 2 bases short, with 3 bases between. The germline V gene encodes CDR1 SGHTA and CDR2 FQGNSA. The CDR3 loop reads CASSTNTEAFF. The CDR3 DNA sequence: TGTGCCAGCAGCACCAACACTGAAGCTTTCTTT.

This clone was seen a handful of times. The V and J genes are TRBV29-1 and TRBJ1-1, with TRBD1 as a possible D gene (5 bases). The CDR3 is 13 amino acids. V lost 0 bases and J lost 2, with 7 bases in between. Germline CDR1 is SQVTM and CDR2 is ANQGSEA. CDR3 sequence: CSVEEGPNTEAFF. CDR3 DNA sequence: TGCAGCGTTGAAGAGGGACCTAACACTGAAGCTTTCTTT.

The V gene is TRBV5-4, the J gene TRBJ2-5; D is unresolved. Germline V CDR1 and CDR2: SGHNT, YYREEE (reference sequence). The CDR3 consists of 13 residues. Between the trimmed V and J ends, which lost 3 bases and 0 bases, there was a span of 6 bases. The chain's CDR3 is CASSWMYQETQYF. CDR3 bases: TGTGCCAGCAGCTGGATGTACCAAGAGACCCAGTACTTC.

The CDR3 loop reads CASSQGDEQFF. In DNA, the CDR3 is TGTGCCAGCAGCCAGGGGGATGAGCAGTTCTTC. The V and J genes are TRBV9 and TRBJ2-1; 7 nucleotides agree with TRBD1. Germline V gives CDR1 SGDLS, CDR2 YYNGEE. CDR3 length: 11 residues. Trimming took 4 bases from V and 8 from J; bases not matched to a gene: 0.

As regards this clone: The CDR3 end shows no conserved phenylalanine or tryptophan, and so a read error is likely. The chain is built from TRBV4-1 and TRBJ2-3; a possible D gene is TRBD2 (6 bases). Trimming took off 3 bases at V and 3 bases at J, with 10 bases between the two ends. Germline lookup yields CDR1 MGHRA and CDR2 YSYEKL. The CDR3 is 14 amino acids. Here the CDR3 DNA reads TGCGCCAGCAGCCAGTTTGGGGGGACAGATACGCAGTATCTT. Encoded protein: CASSQFGGTDTQYL.

V gene TRBV6-5 combines with J gene TRBJ1-2; possible D gene TRBD1, 5 bases. This CDR3 is 13 amino acids long. Germline CDR1 and CDR2: MNHEY and SVGAGI. V lost 5 bases to trimming and J lost 4 bases, with 11 bases between them. The chain's CDR3 is CASSPGDGYGYTF. The CDR3 DNA reads TGTGCCAGCAGTCCCGGGGACGGCTATGGCTACACCTTC.

This clone was observed a handful of times. The rearrangement uses TRBV5-1 and TRBJ2-7, with 12 bases aligning to TRBD2. Looked up from germline, CDR1 is SGHRS and CDR2 is YFSETQ. This CDR3 is built from 15 residues. The ends lost 2 bases at V and 3 bases at J; junction bases unmatched: 3. The CDR3 loop reads CASSFGLAGRYEQYF. CDR3 bases: TGCGCCAGCAGCTTCGGACTAGCGGGACGCTACGAGCAGTACTTC.

This clone was observed a handful of times. Other DNA sequences in the same sample also yield this CDR3. CDR3 coding DNA: TGCAGTGCTAGAAGCTACAATGAGCAGTTCTTC. Amino acid sequence: CSARSYNEQFF. V is TRBV20-1 and J is TRBJ2-1; D unresolved. The V end was cut by 2 bases, the J end by 3 bases, with 2 bases between. CDR3 length equals 11 residues. From germline, CDR1 is DFQATT and CDR2 SNEGSKA (reference sequence).

This clone was found many times. The chain links TRBV10-3 to TRBJ2-5; no reliable D call. CDR3 size: 12 residues. V lost 2 bases and J 4 bases, leaving 5 bases between the germline ends. Germline values: CDR1 ENHRY, CDR2 SYGVKD. CDR3 DNA sequence: TGTGCCATCAGTGAGCCTCGAGAGACCCAGTACTTC. Translated, it gives CAISEPRETQYF.